This T cell receptor beta chain was identified during a study of early T cells in non-severe SARS-CoV-2 infection. The wider study: Sequenced material consisted of bulk RNA (from unsorted whole blood), and chains were unpaired.

Overall study results and limits: The matching step, a VDJdb search, favored anti-spike CD8 responses and missed private and CD4 specificities.

This clonotype was observed a few times. Its cognate antigen is unknown. Individually, cDNA molecules had unique molecular identifiers attached to them. TCRdb ran MiXCR on the 5' RACE reads and lists one entry per CDR3 protein. The sample consists of around 58,000 distinct CDR3 sequences, around 8% of them appearing once. Trimming left V 8 bases short and J 0 bases short, with 11 bases between. The CDR3 is 14 residues long. CDR1 LGHDT and CDR2 YNNKEL come from the germline V gene (reference sequence). V usage is TRBV3-1 and J usage is TRBJ1-3; D is uncertain. The receptor was isolated from an adult who was a healthcare worker with PCR-confirmed SARS-CoV-2 infection or an uninfected control (not recorded which). Source: whole blood, taken at baseline. CDR3 sequence reads: CASASSGSGNTIYF. The CDR3 DNA sequence: TGTGCCAGCGCGTCTTCCGGCTCTGGAAACACCATATATTTT.